This TCR beta chain was obtained from a study of T cells after yellow fever vaccination. Across the whole study: Where fractions had low cell numbers, libraries were prepared from them with the SMART-Seq v4 Ultra Low Input RNA kit.

Worth noting for this clonotype: Its antigen remains unknown.

One entry per CDR3 protein results from TCRdb running MiXCR on the 5' RACE reads. The table includes roughly 250,000 distinct CDR3 sequences, 13% detected once. Study results and caveats: Just a small share of clonotypes turned up in the CD4 compartment as well as the CD8 compartment.

This sequence originates from a young man who received the YFV17D yellow fever vaccine. The sample in question was CD4+ T cells sorted from PBMCs, obtained 45 days after the yellow fever booster vaccination.

The CDR3 sequence: CASSFEGVGIEAFF. CDR3 nucleotide sequence: TGCGCCAGCAGCTTCGAGGGGGTTGGTATTGAAGCTTTCTTT. The chain combines TRBV5-1 with TRBJ1-1; possible D gene TRBD1, 6 bases. The CDR3 contains 14 residues. CDR1 is SGHRS and CDR2 is YFSETQ in the germline V gene. Trimming stripped 2 bases from V and 7 bases from J, with 15 bases between.